Sequencing of this T cell receptor beta chain was carried out in a study of metastatic and nonmetastatic thyroid tumors. J lost 5 bases, V lost 8 bases, and 9 bases had no gene match. The length of the CDR3 is 17 residues. This clone was seen only a few times. Given a much more abundant clone one base away, this may be a read error. In the same sample, other DNA sequences code for this CDR3. Via MiXCR, TCRdb re-called the PCR reads. This sample has 20,000 or so clones, with approximately 10% found just once. Every patient underwent thyroid surgery untreated. The chain uses TRBV12-3 or TRBV12-4 and TRBJ2-2; 15 bases match TRBD2. This receptor was obtained from a female donor with papillary thyroid cancer or a benign thyroid nodule (not recorded which). Some clones in this sample may be carry-over from other donors' samples. The specimen was blood. The CDR3: CASLGLAGGPDTGELFF. The CDR3 DNA reads as TGTGCCAGCCTTGGACTAGCGGGGGGGCCGGATACCGGGGAGCTGTTTTTT.